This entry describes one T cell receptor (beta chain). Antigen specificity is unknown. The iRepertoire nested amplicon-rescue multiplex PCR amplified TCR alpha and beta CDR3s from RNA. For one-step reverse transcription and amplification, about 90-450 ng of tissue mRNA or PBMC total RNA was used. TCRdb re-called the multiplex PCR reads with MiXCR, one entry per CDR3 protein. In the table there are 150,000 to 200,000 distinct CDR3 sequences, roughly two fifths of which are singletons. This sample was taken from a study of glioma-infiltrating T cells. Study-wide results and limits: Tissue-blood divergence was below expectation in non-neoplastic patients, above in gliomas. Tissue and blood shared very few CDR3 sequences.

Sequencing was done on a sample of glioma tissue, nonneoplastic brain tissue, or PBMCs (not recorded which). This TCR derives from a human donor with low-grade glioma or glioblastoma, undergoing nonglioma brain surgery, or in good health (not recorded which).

CDR3 amino acids: CASSFSGATDEQYF. In nucleotides, the CDR3 is TGTGCCAGCAGTTTCTCGGGGGCTACGGACGAGCAGTACTTC. The chain is built from TRBV27 and TRBJ2-7; either TRBD1 or TRBD2 may fit D (6 bases each). The germline V gene encodes CDR1 MNHEY and CDR2 SMNVEV (reference sequence). With 3 bases removed from V and 5 bases from J, the gap between germline ends came to 14 bases. CDR3 size: 14 residues.